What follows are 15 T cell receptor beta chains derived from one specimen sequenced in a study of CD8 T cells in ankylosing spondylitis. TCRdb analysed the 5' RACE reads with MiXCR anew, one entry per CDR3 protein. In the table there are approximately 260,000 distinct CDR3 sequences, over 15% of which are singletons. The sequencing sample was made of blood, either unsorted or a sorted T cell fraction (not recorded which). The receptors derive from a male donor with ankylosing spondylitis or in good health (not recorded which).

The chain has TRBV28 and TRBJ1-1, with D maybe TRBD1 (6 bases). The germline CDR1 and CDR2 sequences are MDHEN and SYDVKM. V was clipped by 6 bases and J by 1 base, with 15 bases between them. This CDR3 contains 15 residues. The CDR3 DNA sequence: TGTGCCAGCAGATACAGGGTCTCAGGGAACACTGAAGCTTTCTTT. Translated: CASRYRVSGNTEAFF.

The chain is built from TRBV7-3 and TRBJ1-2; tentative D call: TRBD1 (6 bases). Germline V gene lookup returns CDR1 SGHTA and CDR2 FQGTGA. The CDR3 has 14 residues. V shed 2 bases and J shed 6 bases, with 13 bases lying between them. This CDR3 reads CASSLLGGPHGYTF. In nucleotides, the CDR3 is TGTGCCAGCAGCTTACTGGGGGGGCCCCATGGCTACACCTTC.

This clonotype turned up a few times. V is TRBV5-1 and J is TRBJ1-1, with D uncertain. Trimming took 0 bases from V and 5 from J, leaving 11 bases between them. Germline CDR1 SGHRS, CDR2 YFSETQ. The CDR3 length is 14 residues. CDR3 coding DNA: TGCGCCAGCAGCTTGGCCGTGGGCGGTACTGAAGCTTTCTTT. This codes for CASSLAVGGTEAFF.

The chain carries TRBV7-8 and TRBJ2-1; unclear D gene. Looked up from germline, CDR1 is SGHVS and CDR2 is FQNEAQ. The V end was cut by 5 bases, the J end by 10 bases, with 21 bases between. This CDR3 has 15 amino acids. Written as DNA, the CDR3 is TGTGCCAGCAGCCACAGACCCGACCCACTTAAAGAGCAGTTCTTC. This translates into CASSHRPDPLKEQFF.

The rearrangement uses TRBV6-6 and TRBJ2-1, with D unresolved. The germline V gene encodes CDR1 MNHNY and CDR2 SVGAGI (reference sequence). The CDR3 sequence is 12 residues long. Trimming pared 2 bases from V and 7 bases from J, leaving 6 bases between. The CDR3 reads CASSYLLNEQFF. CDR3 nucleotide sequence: TGTGCCAGCAGTTACCTCCTTAATGAGCAGTTCTTC.

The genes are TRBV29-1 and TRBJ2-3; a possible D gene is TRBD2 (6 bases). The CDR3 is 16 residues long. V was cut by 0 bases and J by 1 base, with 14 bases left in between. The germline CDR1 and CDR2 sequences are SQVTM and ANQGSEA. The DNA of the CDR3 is TGCAGCGTTGAAGAGATCGCGGGGATGGGCACAGATACGCAGTATTTT. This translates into CSVEEIAGMGTDTQYF.

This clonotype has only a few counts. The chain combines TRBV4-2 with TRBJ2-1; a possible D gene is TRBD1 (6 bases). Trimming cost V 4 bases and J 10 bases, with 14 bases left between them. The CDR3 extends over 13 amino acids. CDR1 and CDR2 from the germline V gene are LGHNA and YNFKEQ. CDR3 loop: CASSPFGGREQFF. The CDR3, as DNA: TGTGCCAGCAGCCCCTTTGGGGGCCGGGAGCAGTTCTTC.

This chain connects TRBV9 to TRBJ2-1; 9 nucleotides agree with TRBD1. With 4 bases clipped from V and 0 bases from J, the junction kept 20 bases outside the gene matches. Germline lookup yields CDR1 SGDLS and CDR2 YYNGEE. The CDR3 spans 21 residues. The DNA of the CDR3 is TGTGCCAGCAGCTTACCCACTATGGGACAGGGCCTACGGAGCTCCTACAATGAGCAGTTCTTC. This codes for CASSLPTMGQGLRSSYNEQFF.

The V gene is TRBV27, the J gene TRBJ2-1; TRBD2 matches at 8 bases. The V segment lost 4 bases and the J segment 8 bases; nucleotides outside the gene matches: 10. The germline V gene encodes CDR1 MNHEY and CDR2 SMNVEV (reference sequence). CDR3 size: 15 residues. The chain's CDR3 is CASSSLPGLVDEQFF. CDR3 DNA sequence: TGTGCCAGCAGTTCTCTCCCGGGACTAGTGGATGAGCAGTTCTTC.

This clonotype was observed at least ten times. The CDR3 spells CSATDGETQYF. Here the CDR3 DNA reads TGCAGCGCCACAGATGGAGAGACCCAGTACTTC. V gene TRBV29-1 combines with J gene TRBJ2-5, with D hard to call. The CDR3 runs to 11 residues. Germline values: CDR1 SQVTM, CDR2 ANQGSEA. Trimming shortened V by 7 bases and J by 4 bases, and 10 bases separated the two germline ends.

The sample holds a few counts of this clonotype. Written as DNA, the CDR3 is TGTGCCAGCAGCCCCGGTGGAGGGGACTTCAACGAGCAGTACTTC. Translated, it gives CASSPGGGDFNEQYF. The chain uses TRBV12-3 or TRBV12-4 and TRBJ2-7, with D maybe TRBD2 (6 bases). The CDR3 consists of 15 residues. V lost 6 bases, J lost 5 bases, and 20 bases lay in between.

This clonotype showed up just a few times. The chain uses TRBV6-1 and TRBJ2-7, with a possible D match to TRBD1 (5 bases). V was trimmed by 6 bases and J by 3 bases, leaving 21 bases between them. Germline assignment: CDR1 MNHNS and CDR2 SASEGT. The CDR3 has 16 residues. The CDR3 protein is CASSRDRDTGDYEQYF. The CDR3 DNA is TGTGCCAGCAGCCGCGACAGAGATACAGGAGACTACGAGCAGTACTTC.

Here the CDR3 reads CASSQENRPRDEQYF. The CDR3 DNA reads as TGTGCCAGCAGCCAAGAAAACAGGCCGCGGGACGAGCAGTACTTC. The chain has TRBV4-2 and TRBJ2-7, with D possibly being TRBD1 or TRBD2 (5 bases each). V was trimmed by 0 bases and J by 5 bases, leaving 14 bases between them. CDR3 length: 15 residues. CDR1 and CDR2 from the germline V gene are LGHNA and YNFKEQ.

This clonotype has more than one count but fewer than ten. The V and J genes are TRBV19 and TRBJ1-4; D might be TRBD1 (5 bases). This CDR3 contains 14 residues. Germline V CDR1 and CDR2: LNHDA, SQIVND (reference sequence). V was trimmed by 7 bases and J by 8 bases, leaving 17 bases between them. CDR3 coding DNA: TGTGCCAGTACCAGGGTCGGGGGGGACGAAAAACTGTTTTTT. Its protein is CASTRVGGDEKLFF.

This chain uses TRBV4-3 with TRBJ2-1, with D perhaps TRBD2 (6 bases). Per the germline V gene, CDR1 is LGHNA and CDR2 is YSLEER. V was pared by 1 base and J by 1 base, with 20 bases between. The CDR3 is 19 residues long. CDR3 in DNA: TGCGCCAGCAGCCAAGTCGACGCCTTGGGGGGAGCGTCCTACAATGAGCAGTTCTTC. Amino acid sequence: CASSQVDALGGASYNEQFF.